Below, 2 T cell receptor beta chains from the same sample are listed, as sequenced in a study of blood T cell repertoires in COVID-19. Generated by immunoSEQ multiplex PCR, the TCRdb table keeps only in-frame clones and is missing some. The data show hundreds of thousands of clones, around 90% seen once. Specimen: PBMCs or T cells enriched from blood (not recorded which). The receptor source for this set is a woman aged 50 to 60 who had recovered from COVID-19.

This clone appeared a single time. This chain connects TRBV28 to TRBJ1-6; no reliable D call. V lost 6 bases and J 4 bases, leaving 10 bases between the germline ends. The germline gives CDR1 MDHEN, CDR2 SYDVKM. The CDR3 consists of 14 residues. The CDR3 DNA sequence: TGTGCCAGCAGGGAGCGTGTGTATAATTCACCCCTCCACTTT. Its translation: CASRERVYNSPLHF. The variable domain in full, with the rest retrieved from reference TRBV28 and TRBJ1-6, is DVKVTQSSRYLVKRTGEKVFLECVQDMDHENMFWYRQDPGLGLRLIYFSYDVKMKEKGDIPEGYSVSREKKERFSLILESASTNQTSMYLCASRERVYNSPLHFGNGTRLTVT.

The genes are TRBV9 and TRBJ1-1; D remains unclear. The CDR3 is 14 amino acids. CDR1 and CDR2 from the germline V gene are SGDLS and YYNGEE. Trimming cost V 5 bases and J 1 base, with 12 bases left between them. DNA for the CDR3: TGTGCCAGCAGAGCCCCGGGAAAGAACACTGAAGCTTTCTTT. This sequence encodes CASRAPGKNTEAFF.